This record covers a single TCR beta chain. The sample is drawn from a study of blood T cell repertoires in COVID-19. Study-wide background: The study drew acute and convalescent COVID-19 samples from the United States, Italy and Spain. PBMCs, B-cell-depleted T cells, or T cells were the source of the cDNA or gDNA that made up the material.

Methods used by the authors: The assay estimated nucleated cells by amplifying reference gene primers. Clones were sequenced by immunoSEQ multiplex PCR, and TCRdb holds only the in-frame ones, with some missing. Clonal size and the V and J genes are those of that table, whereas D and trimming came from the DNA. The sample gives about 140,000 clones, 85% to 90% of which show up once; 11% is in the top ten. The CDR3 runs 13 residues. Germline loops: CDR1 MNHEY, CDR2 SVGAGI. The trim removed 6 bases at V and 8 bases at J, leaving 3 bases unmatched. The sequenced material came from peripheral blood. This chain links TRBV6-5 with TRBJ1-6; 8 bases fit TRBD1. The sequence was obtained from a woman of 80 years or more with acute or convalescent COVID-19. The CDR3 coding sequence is TGTGCCAGCAGGGGGACAGGCGATTCACCCCTCCACTTT. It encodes CASRGTGDSPLHF.